The next 31 T cell receptor beta chains were all read from a single sample in a study of blood T cell repertoires in COVID-19. Assay used: immunoSEQ multiplex PCR; TCRdb lists only in-frame clones, some missing. In the table there are about 250,000 clones, about 85% of which are singletons. The sequencing sample was made of PBMCs or T cells enriched from blood (not recorded which). These receptors all come from a woman aged 50 to 60 who had been exposed to COVID-19.

This clone was seen a single time. This chain uses TRBV19 with TRBJ1-2; a weak D match, TRBD1 (5 bases). Germline V gives CDR1 LNHDA, CDR2 SQIVND (reference sequence). The CDR3 is 13 amino acids. Trimming cost V 7 bases and J 0 bases, with 9 bases left between them. CDR3 in amino acids: CASTTEPNYGYTF. The CDR3, as DNA: TGTGCCAGTACGACAGAGCCTAACTATGGCTACACCTTC.

V gene TRBV27 combines with J gene TRBJ1-2, with D tentatively TRBD1 (6 bases). V gave up 6 bases and J gave up 3 bases, with 11 bases separating them. The CDR3 contains 13 residues. Germline V lookup: CDR1 MNHEY, CDR2 SMNVEV (reference sequence). The CDR3 reads CASSSQGDYGYTF. Here the CDR3 DNA reads TGTGCCAGCAGCTCACAGGGTGACTATGGCTACACCTTC.

The chain has TRBV3-1 (or the pseudogene TRBV3-2) and TRBJ2-2, with 7 bases that match TRBD1. V was clipped by 4 bases and J by 4 bases; unmatched bases: 12. Germline loops: CDR1 LGHDT, CDR2 YNNKEL (reference sequence). The CDR3 contains 17 residues. CDR3 sequence reads: CASSLRVGTASTGELFF. The CDR3 region has the DNA TGTGCCAGCAGCCTTAGGGTTGGGACAGCGAGCACCGGGGAGCTGTTTTTT.

The chain couples TRBV25-1 to TRBJ1-2; D remains ambiguous. Germline CDR1 and CDR2: MGHDK and SYGVNS. The ends were cut back, 3 bases at V and 6 bases at J, with 8 bases in the middle. The CDR3 extends over 12 amino acids. CDR3 amino acids: CASSDAGNGYTF. CDR3 in DNA: TGTGCCAGCAGTGACGCGGGGAATGGCTACACCTTC.

The J gene is TRBJ1-6, the V gene TRBV19; D perhaps matches TRBD1 (5 bases). The V end lost 1 base, the J end lost 13 bases, and 17 bases lay between the germline ends. In germline, CDR1 is LNHDA, CDR2 SQIVND (reference sequence). CDR3 size: 15 residues. This CDR3 reads CASSIVVGGALPLHF. The CDR3 nucleotides are TGTGCCAGTAGTATAGTGGTCGGCGGGGCCCTTCCCCTCCACTTT. Variable domain in full (rest from reference TRBV19 and TRBJ1-6): DGGITQSPKYLFRKEGQNVTLSCEQNLNHDAMYWYRQDPGQGLRLIYYSQIVNDFQKGDIAEGYSVSREKKESFPLTVTSAQKNPTAFYLCASSIVVGGALPLHFGNGTRLTVT.

This chain joins TRBV6-2 or TRBV6-3 and TRBJ1-5; 9 bases match TRBD1. The CDR3 length is 14 residues. With 6 bases clipped from V and 4 bases from J, the junction kept 4 bases outside the gene matches. Per the germline V gene, CDR1 is MNHEY and CDR2 is SVGEGT. CDR3 amino acids: CASSGQGRNQPQHF. The DNA of the CDR3 is TGTGCCAGCAGCGGACAGGGGCGGAATCAGCCCCAGCATTTT.

The table lists this clone with a few counts. The rearrangement joins TRBV7-9 to TRBJ1-1; D uncertain. Germline V gene lookup returns CDR1 SEHNR and CDR2 FQNEAQ (reference sequence). V gave up 3 bases and J gave up 5 bases, with 7 bases separating them. This CDR3 has 12 residues. The DNA of the CDR3 is TGTGCCAGCAGCTTCCCAGGAACTGAAGCTTTCTTT. Its protein is CASSFPGTEAFF.

The CDR3 region is CASSEGQNTEAFF. CDR3 DNA sequence: TGTGCCAGCAGCGAGGGACAGAACACTGAAGCTTTCTTT. This sequence joins TRBV7-6 and TRBJ1-1; perhaps TRBD1 as D (6 bases). The CDR3 has 13 residues. V lost 5 bases and J lost 1, with 8 bases in between. The germline CDR1 and CDR2 sequences are SGHVS and FNYEAQ.

The V gene is TRBV27, the J gene TRBJ2-3; D call uncertain. Germline V CDR1 and CDR2: MNHEY, SMNVEV (reference sequence). V was cut by 3 bases and J by 3 bases, with 7 bases left in between. There are 13 residues in the CDR3. CDR3 sequence reads: CASSFTPTDTQYF. The DNA for the CDR3 is TGTGCCAGCAGTTTTACACCGACAGATACGCAGTATTTT.

The chain couples TRBV11-2 to TRBJ1-2; D possibly corresponds to TRBD1 (6 bases). Germline lookup yields CDR1 SGHAT and CDR2 FQNNGV. The V and J ends lost 0 bases and 4 bases respectively, with 15 bases between them. The CDR3 has 16 residues. The CDR3 sequence is CASSLEGGGHGYGYTF. The CDR3 DNA is TGTGCCAGCAGCTTAGAGGGCGGGGGGCACGGCTATGGCTACACCTTC.

The V gene is TRBV5-1, the J gene TRBJ1-3; 7 bases agree with TRBD1. This CDR3 has 14 residues. V was pared by 5 bases and J by 6 bases, with 8 bases of the junction left unmatched. Germline V gives CDR1 SGHRS, CDR2 YFSETQ. CDR3 residues: CASRRDSGLNTIYF. CDR3 DNA sequence: TGCGCCAGCAGAAGGGACAGCGGGTTAAACACCATATATTTT.

The J gene is TRBJ1-1, the V gene TRBV11-2; TRBD1 matches 11 bases. In germline, CDR1 is SGHAT, CDR2 FQNNGV. CDR3 length: 13 amino acids. V was pared by 6 bases and J by 11 bases, with 8 bases of the junction left unmatched. This CDR3 is CASSYGTGGEAFF. CDR3 DNA: TGTGCCAGCAGTTATGGGACAGGGGGTGAGGCTTTCTTT. The entire variable domain, with the rest obtained from reference TRBV11-2 and TRBJ1-1, is as follows: EAGVAQSPRYKIIEKRQSVAFWCNPISGHATLYWYQQILGQGPKLLIQFQNNGVVDDSQLPKDRFSAERLKGVDSTLKIQPAKLEDSAVYLCASSYGTGGEAFFGQGTRLTVV.

The rearrangement uses TRBV7-8 and TRBJ2-1; D is unclear. Trimming shortened V by 1 base and J by 0 bases, and 10 bases separated the two germline ends. This CDR3 is 16 amino acids long. Germline V gene lookup returns CDR1 SGHVS and CDR2 FQNEAQ. CDR3 in DNA: TGTGCCAGCAGCTTAGTCAGGTTTAGCTCCTACAATGAGCAGTTCTTC. As protein: CASSLVRFSSYNEQFF.

The CDR3 here is CASSPGGRLAGWYNEQFF. The CDR3, as DNA: TGTGCCAGCAGCCCCGGGGGCCGACTAGCGGGGTGGTACAATGAGCAGTTCTTC. J is TRBJ2-1 and V is TRBV27, with TRBD2 matching 11 bases. Germline CDR1 is MNHEY and CDR2 is SMNVEV (reference sequence). Trimming at V came to 6 bases and at J to 4 bases, leaving 14 bases not matched to a gene. The CDR3 spans 18 residues.

The chain joins TRBV28 to TRBJ1-1; D unclear. This CDR3 has 12 residues. Trimming shortened V by 8 bases and J by 1 base, and 8 bases separated the two germline ends. CDR1 and CDR2 from the germline V gene are MDHEN and SYDVKM. The CDR3: CASQWANTEAFF. As DNA, the CDR3 is TGTGCCAGCCAGTGGGCGAACACTGAAGCTTTCTTT.

This clone showed up just once. The chain recombines TRBV19 with TRBJ1-1; 7 bases line up with TRBD1. Per the germline V gene, CDR1 is LNHDA and CDR2 is SQIVND (reference sequence). The CDR3 length is 13 residues. The trim removed 3 bases at V and 6 bases at J, leaving 4 bases unmatched. The CDR3 sequence: CASSITQGAEAFF. The CDR3 DNA reads TGTGCCAGTAGTATCACTCAGGGGGCTGAAGCTTTCTTT.

The J gene is TRBJ2-7, the V gene TRBV13; D possibly corresponds to TRBD2 (6 bases). V gave up 3 bases and J gave up 1 base, with 13 bases separating them. Germline values: CDR1 PRHDT, CDR2 FYEKMQ (reference sequence). This CDR3 spans 15 amino acids. As DNA, the CDR3 is TGTGCCAGCAGCTTTAGGGGCGCGGGGTCCTACGAGCAGTACTTC. As protein: CASSFRGAGSYEQYF.

The rearrangement joins TRBV5-1 to TRBJ2-1; maybe TRBD2 (5 bases). Germline lookup yields CDR1 SGHRS and CDR2 YFSETQ. Trimming pared 2 bases from V and 3 bases from J, leaving 9 bases between. The CDR3 is made up of 14 amino acids. CDR3 sequence: CASSFGEFYNEQFF. The CDR3 region has the DNA TGCGCCAGCAGCTTCGGGGAGTTCTACAATGAGCAGTTCTTC.

The CDR3 loop reads CASSPLGHGGNTIYF. Here the CDR3 DNA reads TGTGCCAGCTCACCCCTCGGCCACGGGGGAAACACCATATATTTT. The chain couples TRBV18 to TRBJ1-3; no reliable D call. The CDR3 covers 15 residues. Germline lookup yields CDR1 KGHSH and CDR2 LQKENI. Trimming removed 3 bases from V and 4 bases from J, with 13 bases in between.

This sequence joins TRBV19 and TRBJ1-1; D may be TRBD1 (6 bases). Germline loops: CDR1 LNHDA, CDR2 SQIVND (reference sequence). This CDR3 contains 16 residues. V lost 5 bases, J lost 0 bases, and 16 bases lay in between. Here the CDR3 reads CASSVRSGVMNTEAFF. DNA for the CDR3: TGTGCCAGTAGTGTCCGGTCAGGGGTCATGAACACTGAAGCTTTCTTT.

This clone has more than one count but fewer than ten. Other DNA sequences in the same sample also yield this CDR3. This chain links TRBV19 with TRBJ2-7, with 10 bases lining up with TRBD1. The CDR3 is made up of 14 amino acids. V shed 5 bases and J 2 bases; nucleotides not matched to a gene: 3. Germline V gene sequence: CDR1 LNHDA, CDR2 SQIVND (reference sequence). The CDR3 sequence is CASSPGQGAYEQYF. In DNA form, the CDR3 reads TGTGCCAGTAGTCCAGGACAGGGGGCCTACGAGCAGTACTTC.

The chain couples TRBV2 to TRBJ1-4; D not certain. Germline CDR1 and CDR2: SNHLY and FYNNEI. The CDR3 totals 15 residues. The V end lost 5 bases, the J end lost 7 bases, and 17 bases lay between the germline ends. The CDR3 coding sequence is TGTGCCAGCAGTTCCTCCGGCGGCTGGAGTGAAAAACTGTTTTTT. Protein product: CASSSSGGWSEKLFF. Supplemented by reference TRBV2 and TRBJ1-4, the full variable domain reads EPEVTQTPSHQVTQMGQEVILRCVPISNHLYFYWYRQILGQKVEFLVSFYNNEISEKSEIFDDQFSVERPDGSNFTLKIRSTKLEDSAMYFCASSSSGGWSEKLFFGSGTQLSVL.

The V call is TRBV6-1, the J call TRBJ2-2, with 8 nucleotides matching TRBD2. The CDR3 runs to 16 residues. After removal of 1 base from V and 3 bases from J, the junction contained 4 bases not matched to a gene. Looked up from germline, CDR1 is MNHNS and CDR2 is SASEGT. CDR3 protein: CASSEGAGAHTGELFF. CDR3 nucleotide sequence: TGTGCCAGCAGTGAAGGAGCGGGGGCCCACACCGGGGAGCTGTTTTTT.

V gene TRBV5-4 combines with J gene TRBJ2-7; no reliable D call. V was clipped by 3 bases and J by 2 bases, with 12 bases between them. The CDR3 spans 14 residues. Germline assignment: CDR1 SGHNT and CDR2 YYREEE (reference sequence). This chain's CDR3 is CASSSERQTYEQYF. CDR3 nucleotide sequence: TGTGCCAGCAGCTCCGAAAGACAAACCTACGAGCAGTACTTC.

The chain is built from TRBV27 and TRBJ2-2, with 14 positions matching TRBD2. The germline gives CDR1 MNHEY, CDR2 SMNVEV (reference sequence). Trimming removed 2 bases from V and 4 bases from J; junction bases left unmatched: 6. The CDR3 is made up of 18 amino acids. The CDR3 nucleotides read TGTGCCAGCAGTTTACAGGGACTAGCGGGGGTTGTCACCGGGGAGCTGTTTTTT. Translated, it gives CASSLQGLAGVVTGELFF.

The genes are TRBV6-1 and TRBJ1-2; a possible D gene is TRBD1 (5 bases). In germline, CDR1 is MNHNS, CDR2 SASEGT. The length of the CDR3 is 12 residues. V gave up 2 bases and J gave up 8 bases, with 9 bases separating them. CDR3 loop: CASSESGRGYTF. DNA for the CDR3: TGTGCCAGCAGTGAATCAGGGAGGGGCTACACCTTC.

In its sample, this clone was seen once. This chain connects TRBV18 to TRBJ2-2, with 7 bases lining up with TRBD1. CDR3 length equals 13 residues. After removal of 9 bases from V and 4 bases from J, the junction contained 5 bases not matched to a gene. CDR1 is KGHSH, CDR2 LQKENI, per germline. DNA of the CDR3: TGTGCCAGTTTACAGGGGATCACCGGGGAGCTGTTTTTT. Translated, it gives CASLQGITGELFF.

The V call is TRBV12-3 or TRBV12-4, the J call TRBJ1-2; no definite D call. The CDR3 loop spans 13 amino acids. V gave up 6 bases and J gave up 10 bases, with 18 bases separating them. Written as DNA, the CDR3 is TGTGCCAGCAGCCCCGCCCGGGGAAATCCCTACACCTTC. It specifies CASSPARGNPYTF.

This chain links TRBV11-2 with TRBJ2-2; TRBD1 might be the D (5 bases). The V gene lost 4 bases and the J gene lost 6 bases, with 12 bases spanning the gap. The CDR3 extends over 14 amino acids. The germline V gene encodes CDR1 SGHAT and CDR2 FQNNGV. The CDR3 spells CASSSQGVAGELFF. CDR3 in DNA: TGTGCCAGCAGCTCGCAGGGTGTAGCCGGGGAGCTGTTTTTT.

The chain joins TRBV5-1 to TRBJ2-2; 12 bases map to TRBD1. Germline V lookup: CDR1 SGHRS, CDR2 YFSETQ. Trimming took 4 bases from V and 4 from J; bases not matched to a gene: 5. The CDR3 spans 16 residues. The CDR3 nucleotides are TGCGCCAGCAGCACGGGACAGGGGGCGACCACCGGGGAGCTGTTTTTT. This sequence encodes CASSTGQGATTGELFF.

CDR3 in DNA: TGTGCCAGCAGCGTAGACGGGAACTACGAGCAGTACTTC. It specifies CASSVDGNYEQYF. The rearrangement uses TRBV9 and TRBJ2-7; weak D call: TRBD2 (5 bases). Germline CDR1 is SGDLS and CDR2 is YYNGEE. Trimming shortened V by 0 bases and J by 3 bases, and 7 bases separated the two germline ends. The CDR3 has 13 amino acids.